A selection of T cell receptor beta chains follows, all from one sample in a study of cytomegalovirus exposure and HLA in healthy donors. Only in-frame clones appear in the TCRdb table, and some are missing; sequencing was by immunoSEQ multiplex PCR. The data hold 120,000 to 150,000 clones, with approximately 91% observed a single time. Material: PBMCs. The receptors come from a woman aged 40-49 years in good health and CMV-seronegative. Each CDR3 is given with its conserved first and last residue. D genes are given only for firm matches. Rows give clone size only sometimes, using once, few, many, or a class for an expanded clone.

TRBV28	-	13	-	TRBJ1-2	CASSRGEHYGYTF	TGTGCCAGCAGTCGGGGGGAACACTATGGCTACACCTTC
TRBV5-4	TRBD2	17	-	TRBJ2-7	CASSTRAGGFSSYEQYF	TGTGCCAGCAGCACCCGAGCGGGAGGATTTTCCTCCTACGAGCAGTACTTC
TRBV7-8	TRBD2	16	-	TRBJ2-7	CASSLTLAGGGWEQYF	TGTGCCAGCAGCTTGACCCTAGCGGGAGGAGGATGGGAGCAGTACTTC
TRBV10-3	-	15	-	TRBJ2-3	CATTDQGVGTDTQYF	TGTGCCACAACGGATCAGGGCGTCGGCACAGATACGCAGTATTTT
TRBV4-3	TRBD1	15	few	TRBJ2-2	CASSQPGQGTGELFF	TGCGCCAGCAGCCAACCGGGACAGGGGACCGGGGAGCTGTTTTTT
TRBV21-1	-	14	-	TRBJ2-5	CASSARQIQETQYF	TGTGCCAGCAGCGCTCGACAGATCCAAGAGACCCAGTACTTC
TRBV28	TRBD1	12	-	TRBJ1-1	CASSLTGAEAFF	TGTGCCAGCAGTTTAACAGGGGCTGAAGCTTTCTTT
TRBV28	-	15	-	TRBJ2-5	CASSWGAIRQETQYF	TGTGCCAGCAGTTGGGGAGCGATAAGACAAGAGACCCAGTACTTC
TRBV6-1	-	15	-	TRBJ2-1	CAIFKDSLSYNEQFF	TGTGCCATCTTTAAGGACAGCCTCTCCTACAATGAGCAGTTCTTC
TRBV30	-	11	-	TRBJ2-1	CAWTGINEQFF	TGTGCCTGGACAGGCATCAATGAGCAGTTCTTC
TRBV18	-	15	-	TRBJ2-7	CASSPNRPSSYEQYF	TGTGCCAGCTCACCAAACAGGCCGTCCTCCTACGAGCAGTACTTC
TRBV30	-	14	-	TRBJ2-3	CAWSRDAAGNTQYF	TGTGCCTGGAGTCGAGACGCCGCCGGGAATACGCAGTATTTT
TRBV2	-	15	-	TRBJ2-3	CASSGGVGRTGTQYF	TGTGCCAGCAGCGGGGGAGTAGGAAGGACGGGTACGCAGTATTTT
TRBV5-4	-	15	-	TRBJ1-6	CASSLATGYNSPLHF	TGTGCCAGCAGCTTGGCGACGGGCTATAATTCACCCCTCCACTTT
TRBV10-1	TRBD2	16	-	TRBJ2-4	CASSEGLAGPKNIQYF	TGCGCCAGCAGTGAGGGGCTAGCGGGGCCCAAAAACATTCAGTACTTC
TRBV27	-	13	-	TRBJ2-2	CASSRQNTGELFF	TGTGCCAGCAGTCGACAGAACACCGGGGAGCTGTTTTTT
TRBV7-2	-	14	-	TRBJ2-5	CASSPTSGQETQYF	TGTGCCAGCAGCCCCACGTCGGGGCAAGAGACCCAGTACTTC
TRBV11-1	-	12	-	TRBJ1-1	CASRSQYTEAFF	TGTGCCAGCAGATCCCAGTACACTGAAGCTTTCTTT
TRBV6-6	TRBD1	14	-	TRBJ2-5	CASSYRQGAETQYF	TGTGCCAGCAGTTATAGACAGGGGGCAGAGACCCAGTACTTC
TRBV29-1	TRBD2	15	-	TRBJ2-3	CSVGLAGGPTDTQYF	TGCAGCGTGGGACTAGCGGGAGGGCCGACAGATACGCAGTATTTT
TRBV7-9	TRBD2	16	-	TRBJ2-1	CASSLAPGGPYNEQFF	TGTGCCAGCAGCTTAGCGCCGGGAGGGCCCTACAATGAGCAGTTCTTC